The clone carrying this T cell receptor beta chain has a handful of counts. No antigen is known for it. TCRdb called the 5' RACE reads again in MiXCR, with one record for every CDR3 protein. The profile shows under 300,000 distinct CDR3 sequences, roughly 9.4% of them singletons. The data derive from a study of T-cell memory formation after mild COVID-19. The study, taken as a whole, reports: Shrinking CD4+ clones resided mostly in CM and EM, and CD8+ ones in EMRA. A second wave expanding day 15 to 37 was CD4+-biased; contracting clones were balanced. Prior to infection, memory already included some responding clones, suggesting cross-reactive memory joined. Confirmation was lacking for SARS-CoV-2 specificity of second-wave clones that peaked on day 37.

From germline, CDR1 is SEHNR and CDR2 FQNEAQ (reference sequence). This CDR3 contains 17 residues. V shed 3 bases and J shed 3 bases, with 17 bases lying between them. Input material: PBMCs or a T cell subset sorted from them (not recorded which). This chain links TRBV7-9 with TRBJ2-2; D unclear. The TCR was taken from a man younger than 35 who had mild COVID-19 (a few samples of this study predate the infection). Cell type and time point are not known. The CDR3 nucleotides read TGTGCCAGCAGCTTGGGTGACCCAGCCCCTTACACCGGGGAGCTGTTTTTT. Its protein product is CASSLGDPAPYTGELFF.